The clone carrying this T cell receptor beta chain has a count of ten or more. What it binds is not known. The sample is drawn from a study of glioma-infiltrating T cells. Study-level results: Tissue-blood divergence was below expectation in non-neoplastic patients, above in gliomas.

CDR1 DFQATT and CDR2 SNEGSKA come from the germline V gene (reference sequence). The CDR3 has 12 amino acids. Amplification of TCR alpha and beta CDR3 regions from RNA used iRepertoire nested multiplex PCR. One entry per CDR3 protein results from TCRdb running MiXCR on the multiplex PCR reads. Among around 190,000 distinct CDR3 sequences listed, more than 35% were seen once. The rearrangement uses TRBV20-1 and TRBJ1-4, with D uncertain. The sample was glioma tissue, nonneoplastic brain tissue, or PBMCs (not recorded which). The sequence was collected from a human donor with low-grade glioma or glioblastoma, undergoing nonglioma brain surgery, or in good health (not recorded which). The CDR3 loop is CSPSGDLEKLFF. The CDR3, as DNA: TGCAGCCCATCGGGAGACTTGGAAAAACTGTTTTTT.